Listed below are T cell receptor beta chains from one sample, sequenced in a study of response to subunit inactivated influenza vaccine. TCRdb re-called the RT-PCR reads through MiXCR, storing one row per CDR3 protein. The sample consists of 550,000 to 800,000 distinct CDR3 sequences, approximately 15% of them appearing once. This specimen consisted of PBMCs from blood, obtained less than 15 days before vaccination. The receptors here all came from a man over 45 who received an inactivated influenza vaccine. The CDR3 runs from the conserved cysteine through the conserved F or W. The D gene is left open where the match is weak. Clone size is given for some rows only: seen once, a few or many times, or a class if the clone is expanded.

abundance	v_gene	d_gene	j_gene	CDR3nt	CDR3aa
many	TRBV12-3/TRBV12-4	TRBD1	TRBJ2-3	TGTGCCAGCAGTTTAAGCTGGGGGCAGGGGGCTAAAACTAGCACAGATACGCAGTATTTT	CASSLSWGQGAKTSTDTQYF
.	TRBV3-1	.	TRBJ2-5	TGTGCCAGCAGCCAAAATAGGAACCGAGAGACCCAGTACTTC	CASSQNRNRETQYF
many	TRBV24-1	.	TRBJ1-1	TGTGCCACCAGTAGCGGGCAGGCTGAAGCTTTCTTT	CATSSGQAEAFF
.	TRBV5-4	.	TRBJ2-5	TGTGCCAGCAGCTCGGGCCCGTTAACGACCCAGTACTTC	CASSSGPLTTQYF
.	TRBV28	.	TRBJ2-7	TGTGCCAGCACCCCCGAGTGGCGACGACACGAGCAGTACTTC	CASTPEWRRHEQYF
.	TRBV6-5	TRBD2	TRBJ2-5	TGTGCCAGCAGTTACTCAGCGGGGGCAGGGGAGACCCAGTACTTC	CASSYSAGAGETQYF
few	TRBV12-3/TRBV12-4	.	TRBJ2-2	TGTGCCAGCAGTCGGGACCCCCATGGGGAGCTGTTTTTT	CASSRDPHGELFF
few	TRBV19	TRBD2	TRBJ2-1	TGTGCCAGTAGTATCCTACTAGCGGGAGCGTTGCCTGAGCAGTTCTTC	CASSILLAGALPEQFF
many	TRBV11-2	TRBD2	TRBJ2-3	TGTGCCAGCAGCTTAGTAATGAGAGGGACTAGCGGCCGCACAGATACGCAGTATTTT	CASSLVMRGTSGRTDTQYF
.	TRBV2	.	TRBJ1-5	TGTGCCAGCCAGGAGAACAATCAGCCCCAGCATTTT	CASQENNQPQHF
.	TRBV4-2	.	TRBJ2-3	TGTGCCAGCAGCCTGAACTACGGTAGTAGCACAGATACGCAGTATTTT	CASSLNYGSSTDTQYF
.	TRBV11-2	.	TRBJ2-4	TGTGCCAGCAGCTTCGGACGACATACGGCCAAAAACATTCAGTACTTC	CASSFGRHTAKNIQYF
.	TRBV4-3	.	TRBJ2-3	TGCGCCAGCAGCCAAGGGACGCCGGGGGTTTCAGATACGCAGTATTTT	CASSQGTPGVSDTQYF
many	TRBV20-1	.	TRBJ2-3	TGCAGTGCTAGGAGGGACGCCACAGATACGCAGTATTTT	CSARRDATDTQYF
few	TRBV5-5	.	TRBJ2-2	TGTGCCAGCAGCTTGTCACTTTGGACTTCAAACACCGGGGAGCTGTTTTTT	CASSLSLWTSNTGELFF
.	TRBV6-1	.	TRBJ1-5	TGTGCCAGCAGTGAATTTGTGGAGAGCAATCAGCCCCAGCATTTT	CASSEFVESNQPQHF
many	TRBV3-1	.	TRBJ1-2	TGTGCCAGCAGCCAAGATGGAGGGGTCGGCTACACCTTC	CASSQDGGVGYTF
many	TRBV27	.	TRBJ2-1	TGTGCCAGCAGCACACTCGGGGTCAGCTCCTACAATGAGCAGTTCTTC	CASSTLGVSSYNEQFF
few	TRBV6-5	.	TRBJ2-3	TGTGCCAGCAGTTACTCGGGAGGTTTTTTGGATACGCAGTATTTT	CASSYSGGFLDTQYF
many	TRBV3-1	.	TRBJ2-3	TGTGCCAGCAGCCAAGGGGTCCCTAGGGATACGCAGTATTTT	CASSQGVPRDTQYF
.	TRBV7-6	TRBD2	TRBJ2-4	TGTGCCAGCAGCCCCGGAGTAGCGGGGGGGCCGGGGGATCAGTACTTC	CASSPGVAGGPGDQYF
.	TRBV2	.	TRBJ2-1	TGTGCCAGCAGTGATCTCCTGGCGGTTAGCTCCTACAATGAGCAGTTCTTC	CASSDLLAVSSYNEQFF
many	TRBV29-1	TRBD2	TRBJ2-3	TGCAGCGTCCGTAGCGGGATGAGAACAGATACGCAGTATTTT	CSVRSGMRTDTQYF
.	TRBV20-1	TRBD1	TRBJ1-1	TGCAGTGCTAGTCCCGGGACAGGGGGATACACTGAAGCTTTCTTT	CSASPGTGGYTEAFF
.	TRBV30	TRBD1	TRBJ1-2	TGTGCCTGGCGACCGGGAACAGGGGCAAACTATGGCTACACCTTC	CAWRPGTGANYGYTF
few	TRBV29-1	.	TRBJ1-2	TGCAGCGTTGTAACAGGGCACTATGGCTACACCTTC	CSVVTGHYGYTF
.	TRBV5-1	.	TRBJ1-1	TGCGCCAGCAGCTTGGTGGCCAGGGTGAACACTGAAGCTTTCTTT	CASSLVARVNTEAFF
.	TRBV7-2	TRBD1	TRBJ2-7	TGTGCCAGCAGCCCCCGGGGGACAGGGATATACGAGCAGTACTTC	CASSPRGTGIYEQYF
many	TRBV4-2	TRBD1	TRBJ1-4	TGTGCCAGCAGCCAACACTCTCGGGACAGGGATGAAAAACTGTTTTTT	CASSQHSRDRDEKLFF
.	TRBV20-1	.	TRBJ2-1	TGCAGTGCTAGAGACCCCCGGCGGGTCCTTGAGCAGTTCTTC	CSARDPRRVLEQFF
.	TRBV9	.	TRBJ2-5	TGTGCCAGCAGCGTAGGAGAGCGGGTTCAAGAGACCCAGTACTTC	CASSVGERVQETQYF
few	TRBV6-1	TRBD1	TRBJ1-5	TGTGCCAGCAGACGGACAGGGCCAGATATTCAGCCCCAGCATTTT	CASRRTGPDIQPQHF
.	TRBV15	.	TRBJ2-1	TGTGCCACCAGCGGATGGGACACGAACAATGAGCAGTTCTTC	CATSGWDTNNEQFF
.	TRBV3-1	TRBD2	TRBJ2-7	TGTGCCAGCAGCCAAGTGGGAGGGGCCCACGAGCAGTACTTC	CASSQVGGAHEQYF
.	TRBV20-1	TRBD2	TRBJ2-3	TGCAGTGCCGAACTAGCGGGGACAGATACGCAGTATTTT	CSAELAGTDTQYF
.	TRBV20-1	TRBD2	TRBJ2-1	TGCAGTGCTAGCGGGGGGACTACCTACAATGAGCAGTTCTTC	CSASGGTTYNEQFF
.	TRBV12-3/TRBV12-4	TRBD1	TRBJ1-2	TGTGCCAGCAGTTGGGGACAGTTCTATGGCTACACCTTC	CASSWGQFYGYTF
.	TRBV6-1	TRBD1	TRBJ2-7	TGTGCCGGCAGTACCTCCGGGACAGGGACCTCCTACGAGCAGTACTTC	CAGSTSGTGTSYEQYF
.	TRBV4-3	.	TRBJ2-5	TGCGCCAGCAGCCAAGATGCTAATGAGGAGACCCAGTACTTC	CASSQDANEETQYF
many	TRBV4-2	TRBD1	TRBJ1-4	TGTGCCAGCAGCCAGGGACAGCTAAATGAAAAACTGTTTTTT	CASSQGQLNEKLFF
.	TRBV29-1	TRBD1	TRBJ1-1	TGCAGCGTTGAAGGGTCGAGGACAGGGATGATCACTGAAGCTTTCTTT	CSVEGSRTGMITEAFF
.	TRBV9	.	TRBJ2-5	TGTGCCAGCAGCGTAGACCACCAAGAGACCCAGTACTTC	CASSVDHQETQYF
many	TRBV12-3/TRBV12-4	.	TRBJ2-5	TGTGCCAGCAGTCCCACGGGACAATCCCAAGAGACCCAGTACTTC	CASSPTGQSQETQYF
few	TRBV10-3	.	TRBJ2-1	TGTGCCATCAAGAACGGGATAGGCGATGAGCAGTTCTTC	CAIKNGIGDEQFF
.	TRBV19	.	TRBJ1-5	TGTGCCAGTAGCCGACCGACAGGCCTGATTGCCCAGCCCCAGCATTTT	CASSRPTGLIAQPQHF
.	TRBV6-1	TRBD2	TRBJ2-3	TGTGCCAGCAGTCGGCGGGAGGGGAAGGCCACAGATACGCAGTATTTT	CASSRREGKATDTQYF
.	TRBV18	TRBD2	TRBJ2-2	TGTGCCAGCTCACCTTCTAGCGGAGACACCGGGGAGCTGTTTTTT	CASSPSSGDTGELFF
.	TRBV25-1	TRBD1	TRBJ2-1	TGTGCCAGCCGTCAGGGGGTCGCTTACAATGAGCAGTTCTTC	CASRQGVAYNEQFF
.	TRBV18	.	TRBJ1-1	TGTGCCAGCTCACCACAGACAGGCATGACATTCACTGAAGCTTTCTTT	CASSPQTGMTFTEAFF
.	TRBV12-3/TRBV12-4	.	TRBJ1-1	TGTGCCAGCAGTTTGGGGGGCGCTGAAGCTTTCTTT	CASSLGGAEAFF
many	TRBV11-1	TRBD1	TRBJ2-7	TGTGCCAGCAGCTCCACCGGGACAGGGATCTCTAGTGTTTACGAGCAGTACTTC	CASSSTGTGISSVYEQYF
.	TRBV29-1	TRBD1	TRBJ1-6	TGCAGCGTCCGGACAGGGATGTATTCTAATTCACCCCTCCACTTT	CSVRTGMYSNSPLHF
many	TRBV7-9	.	TRBJ2-2	TGTGCCAGCAGCCGAGGCGTCGGGGAGAAACACACCGGGGAGCTGTTTTTT	CASSRGVGEKHTGELFF
.	TRBV4-3	.	TRBJ2-7	TGCGCCAGCAGCCAAGATACCCGAAGGGGGGAGCAGTACTTC	CASSQDTRRGEQYF
few	TRBV12-3/TRBV12-4	.	TRBJ1-5	TGTGCCAGCACTGGGCAGGCAGGGCAGCCCCAGCATTTT	CASTGQAGQPQHF
many	TRBV5-1	.	TRBJ2-2	TGCGCCAGCAGCTTGAGGGCCGACGCGAACACCGGGGAGCTGTTTTTT	CASSLRADANTGELFF
.	TRBV20-1	.	TRBJ2-1	TGCAGTGCCCCAACACAGGGATTCTCCTACAATGAGCAGTTCTTC	CSAPTQGFSYNEQFF
many	TRBV10-3	.	TRBJ2-7	TGTGCCATCAAAAAGGACCGTTCCGACTACGAGCAGTACTTC	CAIKKDRSDYEQYF
few	TRBV28	TRBD2	TRBJ2-1	TGTGCCACCCTCGGGCCGGGAGGCTACAATGAGCAGTTCTTC	CATLGPGGYNEQFF
few	TRBV12-3/TRBV12-4	TRBD1	TRBJ1-5	TGTGCCAGCAGCGGGACAGGGGTGAGGAATCAGCCCCAGCATTTT	CASSGTGVRNQPQHF